The present entry profiles one TCR beta chain with its context. Its antigen is undetermined. The data are from a study of identifying expanded T cells in peripheral blood. Study-level results: Roughly 1.1 clones differed between technical replicates, versus about 17 and 20 over time.

Collection occurred without any documented infections or immune events in donors. Per the germline V gene, CDR1 is SGDLS and CDR2 is YYNGEE. V dropped 2 bases and J dropped 3; count of bases not matched to a gene: 4. The CDR3 is 14 residues long. The assay was immunoSEQ multiplex PCR, and TCRdb's table has in-frame clones only and misses some. The sample lists about 89,000 clones, around 88% occurring once. The chain recombines TRBV9 with TRBJ2-7, with 8 bases identical to TRBD2. The TCR was taken from a person aged 18-70 years in good health. Sample: blood. For the CDR3, the DNA is TGTGCCAGCAGCGTCGGGACTAGGGGCTACGAGCAGTACTTC. Translating gives CASSVGTRGYEQYF.